This T cell receptor beta chain was recovered during a study of T-cell reconstitution after alpha-beta-depleted transplantation in children. Study outcomes and limitations: One year post-transplant, T-cell counts and diversity were largely derived from T cells produced anew. Surviving recipient T cells and thymic progenitors underlay high day-60 TCRbeta diversity in some patients. After transplant, at about two months, alpha-beta T cells were reportedly derived from several hundred expanded graft clones.

In the case of this clonotype: Its matching antigen is unknown.

Germline V gives CDR1 SQVTM, CDR2 ANQGSEA. The J segment lost 2 bases and the V segment lost 0 bases, leaving 3 bases of the junction unmatched. The CDR3 contains 14 residues. The TCRbeta library incorporated unique molecular identifiers. In TCRdb, the PCR reads were re-called with MiXCR into one record per CDR3 protein. Of 700,000 to 950,000 distinct CDR3 sequences in the sample, under 20% were seen once. This clonotype originated in a male patient younger than 18 who had a stem cell transplant for acute lymphoblastic leukemia, so the T cells may come from the graft donor. Here the sequenced sample was PBMCs, mostly from graft donor cells, taken 360 days after TCRalphabeta/CD19-depleted stem cell transplant. The chain combines TRBV29-1 with TRBJ2-7, with 8 bases fitting TRBD1. The DNA for the CDR3 is TGCAGCGTTGAAGAGGGACAGGTAACCTACGAGCAGTACTTC. Encoded protein: CSVEEGQVTYEQYF.